This T cell receptor beta chain is drawn from a study of blood T cell repertoires in COVID-19. On the study more broadly: From T cells, B-cell-depleted T cells, or PBMCs came the material, which was cDNA or gDNA.

Per the study methods: It was from reference gene primer amplification that nucleated cell counts were estimated. Assay used: immunoSEQ multiplex PCR; TCRdb lists only in-frame clones, some missing. That table supplies the V and J calls and clone size; D and trimming were determined from the DNA. The repertoire holds some 200,000 clones, with roughly 80% as singletons. Seattle patients were enrolled during active infection and followed longitudinally. This CDR3 spans 18 amino acids. CDR1 is LNHNV and CDR2 is YYDKDF in the germline V gene (reference sequence). The ends lost 2 bases at V and 3 bases at J; junction bases unmatched: 7.

The chain uses TRBV15 and TRBJ2-4; 13 bases match TRBD2. This clonotype originated in a woman aged 40 to 49 with COVID-19, enrolled during active disease. The specimen sequenced was peripheral blood. The CDR3 coding sequence is TGTGCCACCAGCAGACAACGGACTAGCGGGAGTGGCAAAAACATTCAGTACTTC. Encoded protein: CATSRQRTSGSGKNIQYF.